Listed below are T cell receptor beta chains from one sample, sequenced in a study of Graves' ophthalmopathy and Graves' hyperthyroidism. TCRdb re-derived calls from the multiplex PCR reads in MiXCR, one entry per CDR3 protein. The data contain around 590,000 distinct CDR3 sequences, under 40% of them singletons. The sequenced sample was peripheral blood or thyroid tissue (not recorded which). Receptors originate from an adult man with Graves' hyperthyroidism. CDR3s include the opening cysteine and the closing phenylalanine or tryptophan. A D gene is named only where the DNA matches it firmly. A clone size is listed for some rows: how often the clone was seen (once, few, many), or a class if it is expanded.

V,J,D,size,DNA,CDR3
TRBV6-1,TRBJ1-1,TRBD1,few,TGTGCCAGCAGTGGGACAGGGAGGGGTGAAGCTTTCTTT,CASSGTGRGEAFF
TRBV29-1,TRBJ1-1,NA,NA,TGCAGCGTTTCACCCACAGCGGGAGGCTTGAACACTGAAGCTTTCTTT,CSVSPTAGGLNTEAFF
TRBV12-3/TRBV12-4,TRBJ1-1,TRBD1,few,TGTGCCAGCAGCGGGGCGACAGGGTTGAACACTGAAGCTTTCTTT,CASSGATGLNTEAFF
TRBV10-2,TRBJ2-7,NA,NA,TGTGCCAGCAGTGAAAGGCGAGCTCCGGGCTACGAGCAGTACTTC,CASSERRAPGYEQYF
TRBV7-3,TRBJ1-5,NA,NA,TGTGCCAGCAGCTTAAAGGGCAGGGTGGGGGGCAATAGCAATCAGCCCCAGCATTTT,CASSLKGRVGGNSNQPQHF
TRBV5-1,TRBJ1-5,TRBD1,NA,TGCGCCAGCAGCTTTACAGGGGGAAAGGGCTACGAGCATTTT,CASSFTGGKGYEHF
TRBV5-8,TRBJ1-2,TRBD1,many,TGTGCCAGCAGCTTGGGGACAGGGGGCGATGGCTACACCTTC,CASSLGTGGDGYTF
TRBV7-9,TRBJ2-3,NA,NA,TGTGCCAGCAGCTTAGATAGCTTCACAGATACGCAGTATTTT,CASSLDSFTDTQYF
TRBV11-3,TRBJ2-2,NA,few,TGTGCCAGCAGCTTACCGCTCAACACCGGGGAGCTGTTTTTT,CASSLPLNTGELFF
TRBV19,TRBJ2-2,TRBD1,many,TGTGCCAGTAAGAGGGGACAGCTTTCCGGGGAGCTGTTTTTT,CASKRGQLSGELFF
TRBV15,TRBJ1-5,NA,NA,TGTGCCACCAGCAGCTTGGATCCAGACTTCCAACCCCAGCATTTT,CATSSLDPDFQPQHF
TRBV6-5,TRBJ1-5,NA,many,TGTGCCAGCAGTCTCGGGCGCAGCAATCAGCCCCAGCATTTT,CASSLGRSNQPQHF
TRBV4-1,TRBJ1-2,NA,NA,TGCGCCAGCAGCCAAGATTGGGACACCTTC,CASSQDWDTF
TRBV6-5,TRBJ1-2,NA,many,TGTGCCAGCAGTTATGGGTACTATGGCTACACCTTC,CASSYGYYGYTF
TRBV30,TRBJ1-6,TRBD1,few,TGTGCCTGGAGTAGGCCAGGGGGGGGTAATTCACCCCTCCACTTT,CAWSRPGGGNSPLHF
TRBV6-6,TRBJ1-2,NA,many,TGTGCCAGCAGTTACTCGAGAGAGGGCTACACCTTC,CASSYSREGYTF
TRBV15,TRBJ2-7,TRBD2,NA,TGTGCCACCAGCAGGCTACCGGGACTAAAGGTTGGGGACGAGCAGTACTTC,CATSRLPGLKVGDEQYF
TRBV20-1,TRBJ1-4,NA,NA,TGCAGTGCTAGGGCGGGGGACAATGGAAAACTGTTTTTT,CSARAGDNGKLFF
TRBV27,TRBJ2-7,TRBD2,few,TGTGCCAGCAGGGGGACTAGCGTCAACTCCTACGAGCAGTACTTC,CASRGTSVNSYEQYF
TRBV10-3,TRBJ1-1,NA,NA,TGTGCCATCAGTGAGTCAGGGAAGAACACTGAAGCTTTCTTT,CAISESGKNTEAFF
TRBV29-1,TRBJ1-3,TRBD1,many,TGCAGCGTTGAAGGACAGGGGATCGGAAACACCATATATTTT,CSVEGQGIGNTIYF
TRBV11-3,TRBJ2-7,NA,NA,TGTGCCAGCAGCTTACGACGGCTACATGAGCAGTACTTC,CASSLRRLHEQYF
TRBV2,TRBJ2-1,TRBD1,NA,TGTGCCAGCAGGGTGGGACAGGGCTCCTACAATGAGCAGTTCTTC,CASRVGQGSYNEQFF
TRBV12-3/TRBV12-4,TRBJ2-3,TRBD1,NA,TGTGCCAGCAGCCCTGGACAGGGGGATCACACAGATACGCAGTATTTT,CASSPGQGDHTDTQYF
TRBV4-1,TRBJ1-1,NA,NA,TGCGCCAGCAGCCAACCCAGGGGCCGTTTGAACACTGAAGCTTTCTTT,CASSQPRGRLNTEAFF
TRBV28,TRBJ1-1,NA,few,TGTGCCAGCAGTTACGGACGGGATGAAGCTTTCTTT,CASSYGRDEAFF
TRBV28,TRBJ1-3,NA,NA,TGTGCCAGCAGTCCAGACAGTCTCTCTGGAAACACCATATATTTT,CASSPDSLSGNTIYF
TRBV7-2,TRBJ2-7,NA,NA,TGTGCCAGCAGCTTCGACGGCGGGGTAGACGAGCAGTACTTC,CASSFDGGVDEQYF
TRBV7-2,TRBJ1-1,NA,NA,TGCGCCAGCAGCTTAGTCGGGCAAGCGATGGACACTGAAGCTTTCTTT,CASSLVGQAMDTEAFF
TRBV2,TRBJ2-1,NA,NA,TGTGCCAGCAGTTCGCCGGCCGGGGCTAGCGTTTTCCATGAGCAGTTCTTC,CASSSPAGASVFHEQFF
TRBV4-1,TRBJ1-1,NA,NA,TGCGCCAGCAGCCAAGATCAGCAGGGGAACACTGAAGCTTTCTTT,CASSQDQQGNTEAFF
TRBV20-1,TRBJ1-2,NA,NA,TGCAGTTTGTCGGGGGCGAGCTATGGCTACACCTTC,CSLSGASYGYTF
TRBV19,TRBJ1-2,NA,many,TGTGCCAGTAGTAGGGCAGAGATCTATGGCTACACCTTC,CASSRAEIYGYTF
TRBV10-2,TRBJ2-2,NA,NA,TGTGCCAGCAGTAACGGGGAGACTAACACCGGGGAGTTGTTTTTT,CASSNGETNTGELFF
TRBV7-9,TRBJ1-4,TRBD1,NA,TGTGCCAGCAGCTCCAGGACAGGGCCACTGTTTTTT,CASSSRTGPLFF
TRBV29-1,TRBJ1-2,NA,NA,TGCAGCGTTGAAACGGGGTCCGGCTACACCTTC,CSVETGSGYTF
TRBV7-9,TRBJ2-5,TRBD2,NA,TGTGCCAGCAGCGTTATACGGACTAGCGGGAGGACGGGTGGGGAGACCCAGTACTTC,CASSVIRTSGRTGGETQYF
TRBV7-9,TRBJ1-2,TRBD1,many,TGTGCCAGCAGCCGTGACAGGGCTGGAGGCTACACCTTC,CASSRDRAGGYTF